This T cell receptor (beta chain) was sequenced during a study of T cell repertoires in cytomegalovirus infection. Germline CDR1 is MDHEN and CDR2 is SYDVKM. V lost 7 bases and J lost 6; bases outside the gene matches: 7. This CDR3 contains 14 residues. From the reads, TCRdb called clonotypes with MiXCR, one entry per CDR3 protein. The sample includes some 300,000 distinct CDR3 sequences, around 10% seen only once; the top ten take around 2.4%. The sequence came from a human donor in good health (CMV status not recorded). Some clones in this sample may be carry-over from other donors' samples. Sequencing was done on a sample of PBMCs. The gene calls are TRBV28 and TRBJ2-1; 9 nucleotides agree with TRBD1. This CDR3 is CASINRGLSNEQFF. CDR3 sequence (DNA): TGTGCCAGCATCAACAGGGGGCTGAGCAATGAGCAGTTCTTC.